This T cell receptor (beta chain) was recorded in a study of T cells after yellow fever vaccination. Overall study results and limits: From the bulk population, abundant clonotypes could contaminate and appear within FACS-sorted repertoires.

TCRdb reanalysed the 5' RACE reads using MiXCR and keeps one entry per CDR3 protein. The sample lists roughly 310,000 distinct CDR3 sequences; approximately 3.9% were seen once. On this clonotype: Its target is unknown.

The V end lost 5 bases, the J end lost 1 base, and 9 bases lay between the germline ends. The CDR3 runs to 14 residues. CDR1 and CDR2 (germline): SGHTA, FQGNSA. The source is a man younger than 35 who received the YFV17D yellow fever vaccine. The sequencing here drew on PBMCs, taken on the day of the yellow fever booster vaccination. The chain employs TRBV7-2 and TRBJ2-4; the D is unclear. CDR3 nucleotide sequence: TGTGCCAGCAGCCCCCCGTTGGCCAAAAACATTCAGTACTTC. This gives the protein CASSPPLAKNIQYF.